The clone carrying this T cell receptor (beta chain) appeared many times. What it binds is unknown. The data stem from a study of CD8+CD57+ T cells in acquired aplastic anemia. Points from the study as a whole: The same twenty-nine CD8+ CDR3 sequences occurred in patients and in controls. CD8+CD57+ cells (from patients) displayed lower diversity than the total CD4+ and CD8+ pools did.

CDR1 is SGHRS and CDR2 is YFSETQ in the germline V gene. CDR3 length: 14 amino acids. V lost 3 bases to trimming and J lost 5 bases; unmatched junction nucleotides: 7. An expansion of CD8+CD57+ cells by flow cytometry had been shown in patients chosen for sequencing. None of the patients had been given any therapy when their blood was sampled. The template for TCR beta VDJ and CDR3 sequence profiling was genomic DNA. TCRdb redid the calling of the reads with MiXCR, one entry per CDR3 protein. This sample has more than 15,000 distinct CDR3 sequences; more than 30% occur once, and the top ten carry around 86%.

Source material: CD8+CD57+ T cells sorted from PBMCs. Subset described: bead-enriched CD8+CD57+ effector memory T cells from SAA patients. The sequence came from a human donor with aplastic anemia. V and J are TRBV5-1 and TRBJ2-7; 8 nucleotides align to TRBD1. The CDR3 reads CASSSWDRKDEQYF. CDR3 DNA sequence: TGCGCCAGCAGCTCCTGGGACAGGAAGGACGAGCAGTACTTC. Full variable domain (remainder filled in from reference TRBV5-1 and TRBJ2-7): KAGVTQTPRYLIKTRGQQVTLSCSPISGHRSVSWYQQTPGQGLQFLFEYFSETQRNKGNFPGRFSGRQFSNSRSEMNVSTLELGDSALYLCASSSWDRKDEQYFGPGTRLTVT.